One and the same sample provided the 10 T cell receptor beta chains below, sequenced in a study of blood T cells in healthy people across ages. Combining a sample-barcoded 5' primer with a J-beta primer mix, a second PCR ran for about 7 to 11 cycles. TCRdb used MiXCR to reprocess the 5' RACE reads, holding one entry per CDR3 protein. The sample carries about 1,800,000 distinct CDR3 sequences, over 25% recorded once. Sequenced sample: blood. Receptors were obtained from a woman in her 30s in good health.

Only a few counts were recorded for this clonotype. This chain links TRBV28 with TRBJ1-2, with D hard to call. The germline V and J ends were trimmed by 7 bases and 3 bases, with 12 bases remaining between them. Looked up from germline, CDR1 is MDHEN and CDR2 is SYDVKM. The CDR3 totals 13 residues. The DNA for the CDR3 is TGTGCCAGCACCCCCCCGCAGGACTATGGCTACACCTTC. Translation gives CASTPPQDYGYTF.

At least ten counts were recorded for this clonotype. The chain recombines TRBV20-1 with TRBJ1-2, with TRBD1 as a possible D gene (5 bases). V was clipped by 4 bases and J by 2 bases, with 14 bases between them. CDR1 DFQATT and CDR2 SNEGSKA come from the germline V gene (reference sequence). The CDR3 runs to 14 residues. This chain's CDR3 is CSANPGTVNYGYTF. CDR3 bases: TGCAGTGCTAACCCCGGGACGGTGAACTATGGCTACACCTTC.

This clonotype was seen a handful of times. This chain joins TRBV29-1 and TRBJ1-1; D is perhaps TRBD1 (6 bases). This CDR3 is 12 amino acids long. The germline V gene has CDR1 SQVTM and CDR2 ANQGSEA. Between the trimmed V and J ends, which lost 7 bases and 5 bases, there was a span of 14 bases. Here the CDR3 reads CSAIEGGTEAFF. The CDR3 DNA reads TGCAGCGCCATAGAGGGGGGGACTGAAGCTTTCTTT.

V and J are TRBV28 and TRBJ2-1, with a weak D call TRBD1 (5 bases). Germline V CDR1 and CDR2: MDHEN, SYDVKM. This CDR3 is built from 11 residues. The V gene lost 5 bases and the J gene lost 12 bases, with 11 bases spanning the gap. CDR3 nucleotides: TGTGCCAGCAGTGGGGCATTTGGGCAGTTCTTC. It specifies CASSGAFGQFF.

This clonotype was detected many times. The chain uses TRBV27 and TRBJ2-7, with 7 bases matching TRBD1. The CDR3 is 15 amino acids. CDR1 and CDR2 from the germline V gene are MNHEY and SMNVEV (reference sequence). Trimming cost V 5 bases and J 4 bases; bases outside gene matches: 11. The CDR3: CASSTTGTVPYEQYF. CDR3 coding DNA: TGTGCCAGCAGTACAACCGGGACAGTTCCTTACGAGCAGTACTTC.

The chain has TRBV5-1 and TRBJ2-5; maybe TRBD2 (5 bases). V was clipped by 4 bases and J by 5 bases, with 15 bases between them. The CDR3 covers 14 residues. Germline V gives CDR1 SGHRS, CDR2 YFSETQ. The CDR3 DNA is TGCGCCAGCAGCACGGACGGGGTTGAGGAGACCCAGTACTTC. It specifies CASSTDGVEETQYF. The full variable domain, with the rest looked up from reference TRBV5-1 and TRBJ2-5, is KAGVTQTPRYLIKTRGQQVTLSCSPISGHRSVSWYQQTPGQGLQFLFEYFSETQRNKGNFPGRFSGRQFSNSRSEMNVSTLELGDSALYLCASSTDGVEETQYFGPGTRLLVL.

This clonotype was found many times. The gene calls are TRBV5-1 and TRBJ2-3; no clear D. CDR1 is SGHRS, CDR2 YFSETQ, per germline. V gave up 0 bases and J gave up 9 bases, with 8 bases separating them. The CDR3 spans 12 residues. CDR3 sequence: CASSLDVGTQYF. The CDR3 coding sequence is TGCGCCAGCAGCTTGGATGTGGGCACGCAGTATTTT.

The chain combines TRBV12-5 with TRBJ2-1; D is possibly TRBD1 or TRBD2 (5 bases each). The germline V gene has CDR1 LGHNT and CDR2 FRNRAP. This CDR3 is built from 15 residues. Between the trimmed V and J ends, which lost 2 bases and 0 bases, there was a span of 8 bases. CDR3 coding DNA: TGTGCTAGTGGTTTGTGGGGGAGCTCCTACAATGAGCAGTTCTTC. As protein: CASGLWGSSYNEQFF.

CDR3 in amino acids: CASSPGLESGQPQHF. In nucleotides, the CDR3 is TGTGCCAGCAGTCCCGGGCTAGAATCGGGTCAGCCCCAGCATTTT. The chain has TRBV2 and TRBJ1-5; unclear D gene. This CDR3 contains 15 residues. Germline lookup yields CDR1 SNHLY and CDR2 FYNNEI. Trimming stripped 5 bases from V and 6 bases from J, with 17 bases between. Full variable domain (rest looked up from reference TRBV2 and TRBJ1-5): EPEVTQTPSHQVTQMGQEVILRCVPISNHLYFYWYRQILGQKVEFLVSFYNNEISEKSEIFDDQFSVERPDGSNFTLKIRSTKLEDSAMYFCASSPGLESGQPQHFGDGTRLSIL.

This clonotype was seen only a few times. One end of the junction does not line up with germline, which may come from a read error. The gene calls are TRBV11-2 and TRBJ2-4; a weak D match, TRBD2 (6 bases). The length of the CDR3 is 19 residues. CDR1 is SGHAT, CDR2 FQNNGV, per germline. CDR3 in amino acids: CASNLDKGRWGEAKNIQYF. In DNA form, the CDR3 reads TGTGCCAGCAACTTAGATAAGGGGAGGTGGGGTGAGGCCAAAAACATTCAGTACTTC. Full variable domain (rest looked up from reference TRBV11-2 and TRBJ2-4): EAGVAQSPRYKIIEKRQSVAFWCNPISGHATLYWYQQILGQGPKLLIQFQNNGVVDDSQLPKDRFSAERLKGVDSTLKIQPAKLEDSAVYLCASNLDKGRWGEAKNIQYFGAGTRLSVL.